Shown below are 18 T cell receptor beta chains from a single sample sequenced in a study of cytomegalovirus exposure and HLA in healthy donors. 13 Jbeta primers and 60 Vbeta primers were used for the PCR. Sequencing used immunoSEQ multiplex PCR; TCRdb keeps in-frame clones, though not all of them. The sample consists of around 100,000 clones, 74% of them appearing once. The material sequenced was PBMCs. These receptors were taken from a middle-aged man in good health and CMV-seropositive.

This chain uses TRBV19 with TRBJ2-7, with D tentatively TRBD2 (6 bases). Germline V CDR1 and CDR2: LNHDA, SQIVND (reference sequence). V shed 6 bases and J shed 2 bases, with 14 bases lying between them. This CDR3 is 14 amino acids long. DNA for the CDR3: TGTGCCAGTAGGGAGGGGATTTACCCCTACGAGCAGTACTTC. Its protein is CASREGIYPYEQYF.

The CDR3 spells CASSFSGRTYNEQFF. The CDR3 DNA sequence: TGCGCCAGCAGCTTTAGCGGGAGAACCTACAATGAGCAGTTCTTC. J is TRBJ2-1 and V is TRBV5-1, with TRBD2 identical over 9 bases. The CDR3 length is 15 residues. V dropped 2 bases and J dropped 2; count of bases not matched to a gene: 2. Germline CDR1 reads SGHRS; CDR2 reads YFSETQ.

In this sample, this clone turned up a few times. The rearrangement links TRBV7-8 to TRBJ2-5; D might be TRBD1 (6 bases). In germline, CDR1 is SGHVS, CDR2 FQNEAQ. V lost 6 bases and J 1 base, leaving 9 bases between the germline ends. The CDR3 runs 13 residues. CDR3 coding DNA: TGTGCCAGCAGTACAGGGTCCCAAGAGACCCAGTACTTC. This codes for CASSTGSQETQYF.

This clone was seen just once. CDR3 in amino acids: CASSLRGQGARAQPQHF. Written as DNA, the CDR3 is TGTGCCAGCAGTTTAAGGGGACAGGGGGCGAGAGCTCAGCCCCAGCATTTT. The chain carries TRBV27 and TRBJ1-5, with 12 bases identical to TRBD1. The CDR3 consists of 17 residues. Unmatched junction bases numbered 8, after V lost 2 bases and J lost 6 bases. In germline, CDR1 is MNHEY, CDR2 SMNVEV (reference sequence).

As regards this clone: The same CDR3 also results from other DNA sequences found in this sample. The rearrangement uses TRBV5-1 and TRBJ2-7; the D gene is possibly TRBD1 (5 bases). V was trimmed by 0 bases and J by 3 bases, leaving 13 bases between them. The CDR3 runs to 15 residues. CDR1 SGHRS and CDR2 YFSETQ come from the germline V gene. CDR3 loop: CASSLEGAASYEQYF. In DNA, the CDR3 is TGCGCCAGCAGCTTGGAAGGGGCGGCCAGCTACGAGCAGTACTTC. The full variable domain, completed using reference TRBV5-1 and TRBJ2-7, is KAGVTQTPRYLIKTRGQQVTLSCSPISGHRSVSWYQQTPGQGLQFLFEYFSETQRNKGNFPGRFSGRQFSNSRSEMNVSTLELGDSALYLCASSLEGAASYEQYFGPGTRLTVT.

The genes are TRBV14 and TRBJ2-7; 10 positions match TRBD1. Germline CDR1 is SGHDN and CDR2 is FVKESK. The CDR3 extends over 13 amino acids. V dropped 4 bases and J dropped 4; count of bases not matched to a gene: 1. The CDR3: CASSRDRGYEQYF. The CDR3 DNA reads as TGTGCCAGCAGCCGGGACAGGGGTTACGAGCAGTACTTC. Complete variable domain (other parts from reference TRBV14 and TRBJ2-7): EAGVTQFPSHSVIEKGQTVTLRCDPISGHDNLYWYRRVMGKEIKFLLHFVKESKQDESGMPNNRFLAERTGGTYSTLKVQPAELEDSGVYFCASSRDRGYEQYFGPGTRLTVT.

V and J are TRBV10-3 and TRBJ2-5, with TRBD2 matching 9 bases. The CDR3 loop spans 16 amino acids. Trimming at V came to 6 bases and at J to 2 bases, leaving 10 bases not matched to a gene. Germline V gene lookup returns CDR1 ENHRY and CDR2 SYGVKD. The CDR3: CAIRPGLAIFQETQYF. The CDR3 nucleotides are TGTGCCATCAGGCCCGGACTAGCGATTTTTCAAGAGACCCAGTACTTC.

This clone has more than one count but fewer than ten. The chain carries TRBV5-1 and TRBJ1-2, with D hard to call. Germline CDR1 and CDR2: SGHRS and YFSETQ. Trimming shortened V by 4 bases and J by 4 bases, and 17 bases separated the two germline ends. The CDR3 is made up of 15 amino acids. The CDR3 here is CASSPPRGVGYGYTF. In nucleotides, the CDR3 is TGCGCCAGCAGCCCCCCCCGCGGGGTGGGCTATGGCTACACCTTC.

This chain connects TRBV5-1 to TRBJ1-1; perhaps TRBD1 as D (5 bases). V lost 5 bases, J lost 4 bases, and 12 bases lay in between. Germline V gene data show CDR1 as SGHRS and CDR2 as YFSETQ. This CDR3 comprises 13 residues. The CDR3 loop is CASSRGGSTEAFF. The CDR3 DNA sequence: TGCGCCAGCAGTAGGGGAGGGAGCACTGAAGCTTTCTTT.

The CDR3 sequence is CASSLGGRGSNQPQHF. The DNA for the CDR3 is TGCGCCAGCAGCTTGGGTGGCAGGGGAAGCAATCAGCCCCAGCATTTT. The chain joins TRBV5-1 to TRBJ1-5, with D tentatively TRBD1 (6 bases). This CDR3 has 16 amino acids. Germline V lookup: CDR1 SGHRS, CDR2 YFSETQ. V was cut by 0 bases and J by 1 base, with 11 bases left in between. Full variable domain (rest looked up from reference TRBV5-1 and TRBJ1-5): KAGVTQTPRYLIKTRGQQVTLSCSPISGHRSVSWYQQTPGQGLQFLFEYFSETQRNKGNFPGRFSGRQFSNSRSEMNVSTLELGDSALYLCASSLGGRGSNQPQHFGDGTRLSIL.

This clone has a single count. The rearrangement uses TRBV5-1 and TRBJ2-2, with 7 positions matching TRBD1. Per the germline V gene, CDR1 is SGHRS and CDR2 is YFSETQ. V shed 2 bases and J 0 bases; nucleotides not matched to a gene: 7. The CDR3 consists of 17 residues. The CDR3 DNA reads TGCGCCAGCAGCTTTAACAGGGGTAGCTCGAACACCGGGGAGCTGTTTTTT. It is translated as CASSFNRGSSNTGELFF.

The genes are TRBV4-1 and TRBJ2-5; 9 bases fit TRBD2. In germline, CDR1 is MGHRA, CDR2 YSYEKL. V dropped 3 bases and J dropped 2; count of bases not matched to a gene: 10. The CDR3 contains 17 residues. CDR3 sequence: CASSQVSGGVTQETQYF. CDR3 bases: TGCGCCAGCAGCCAGGTTAGCGGGGGAGTTACACAAGAGACCCAGTACTTC.

This chain connects TRBV30 to TRBJ2-5; 7 bases map to TRBD2. The J call may be in error: the DNA end matches TRBJ2-7 better. The CDR3 has 16 residues. Germline CDR1 is GTSNPN and CDR2 is SVGIG (reference sequence). This CDR3 is CAWNQPPGGLAGEQYF. For the CDR3, the DNA is TGTGCCTGGAATCAACCCCCGGGGGGACTGGCGGGCGAGCAGTACTTC.

This clone was counted many times. The gene calls are TRBV2 and TRBJ2-7; no firm D call. Per the germline V gene, CDR1 is SNHLY and CDR2 is FYNNEI. The CDR3 spans 14 residues. V was trimmed by 1 base and J by 0 bases, leaving 7 bases between them. The CDR3 DNA is TGTGCCAGCAGTGAAGGTTCCCTCTCCTACGAGCAGTACTTC. Its protein is CASSEGSLSYEQYF.

The V gene is TRBV5-1, the J gene TRBJ2-1; D is perhaps TRBD2 (5 bases). The V end lost 4 bases, the J end lost 8 bases, and 16 bases lay between the germline ends. Per the germline V gene, CDR1 is SGHRS and CDR2 is YFSETQ. The CDR3 sequence is 14 residues long. CDR3 DNA: TGCGCCAGCAGCGGTAACGGGGATTGGGATGAGCAGTTCTTC. Its protein product is CASSGNGDWDEQFF.

The table lists this clone with a few counts. The chain has TRBV14 and TRBJ2-2; 11 bases match TRBD2. The CDR3 extends over 18 amino acids. J was trimmed by 7 bases and V by 1 base; bases with no gene match: 11. Germline assignment: CDR1 SGHDN and CDR2 FVKESK. The chain's CDR3 is CASSQARTSGLGGGELFF. The CDR3 bases are TGTGCCAGCAGCCAAGCTAGGACTAGCGGGCTTGGTGGCGGGGAGCTGTTTTTT.

The genes are TRBV6-6 and TRBJ1-2, with 9 bases lining up with TRBD1. Germline values: CDR1 MNHNY, CDR2 SVGAGI (reference sequence). The CDR3 has 16 residues. J was trimmed by 1 base and V by 4 bases; bases with no gene match: 7. CDR3 coding DNA: TGTGCCAGCAGTTGGGACAGGGCTTTTATTAACTATGGCTACACCTTC. The encoded protein is CASSWDRAFINYGYTF.

The chain employs TRBV7-9 and TRBJ2-7; TRBD2 agrees at 10 bases. Unmatched junction bases numbered 10, after V lost 5 bases and J lost 3 bases. This CDR3 has 16 amino acids. Germline values: CDR1 SEHNR, CDR2 FQNEAQ (reference sequence). The CDR3 region is CASSEKTSGKDYEQYF. The CDR3 bases are TGTGCCAGCAGCGAAAAAACTAGCGGGAAGGACTACGAGCAGTACTTC.